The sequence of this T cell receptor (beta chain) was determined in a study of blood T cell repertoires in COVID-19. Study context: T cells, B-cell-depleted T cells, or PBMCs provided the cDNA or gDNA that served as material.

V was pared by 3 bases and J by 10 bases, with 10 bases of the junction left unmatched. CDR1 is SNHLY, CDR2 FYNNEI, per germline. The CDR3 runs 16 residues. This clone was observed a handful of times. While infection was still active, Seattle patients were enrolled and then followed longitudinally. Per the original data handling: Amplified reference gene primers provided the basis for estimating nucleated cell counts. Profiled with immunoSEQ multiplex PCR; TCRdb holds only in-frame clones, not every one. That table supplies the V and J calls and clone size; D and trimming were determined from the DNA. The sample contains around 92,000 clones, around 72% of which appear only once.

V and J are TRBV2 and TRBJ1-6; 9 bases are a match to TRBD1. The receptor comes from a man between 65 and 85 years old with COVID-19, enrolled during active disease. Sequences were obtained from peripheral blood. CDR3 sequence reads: CASSDQTGGIGSPLHF. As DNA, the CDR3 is TGTGCCAGCAGTGACCAGACAGGGGGGATAGGATCACCCCTCCACTTT.